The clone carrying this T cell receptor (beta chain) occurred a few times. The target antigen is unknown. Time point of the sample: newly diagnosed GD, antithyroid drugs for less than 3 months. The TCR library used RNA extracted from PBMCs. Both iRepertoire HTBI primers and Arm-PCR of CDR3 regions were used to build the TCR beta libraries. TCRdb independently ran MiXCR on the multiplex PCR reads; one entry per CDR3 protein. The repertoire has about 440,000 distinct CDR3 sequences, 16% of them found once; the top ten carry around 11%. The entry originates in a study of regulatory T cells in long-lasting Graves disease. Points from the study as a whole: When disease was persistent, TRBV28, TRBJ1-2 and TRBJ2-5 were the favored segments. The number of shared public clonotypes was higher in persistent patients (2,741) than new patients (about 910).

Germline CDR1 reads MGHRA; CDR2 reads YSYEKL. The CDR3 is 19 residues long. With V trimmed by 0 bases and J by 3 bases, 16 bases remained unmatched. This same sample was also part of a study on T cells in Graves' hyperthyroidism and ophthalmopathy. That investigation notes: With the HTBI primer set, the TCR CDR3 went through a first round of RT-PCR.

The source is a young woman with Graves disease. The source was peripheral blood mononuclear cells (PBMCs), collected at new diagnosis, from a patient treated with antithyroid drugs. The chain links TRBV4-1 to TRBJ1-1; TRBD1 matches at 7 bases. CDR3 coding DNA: TGCGCCAGCAGCCAAGATCATCGTTCTTATCGGGACAGCTACACTGAAGCTTTCTTT. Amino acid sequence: CASSQDHRSYRDSYTEAFF.